Listed here is a single T cell receptor beta chain. The target antigen is unknown. These data come from a study of T cells in Graves' hyperthyroidism and ophthalmopathy. Study results and caveats: The model's output predicted ophthalmopathy at a median of around 7 months prior to onset. Appearing also in blood were most of the thyroid clonotypes expanded above 0.001.

V dropped 3 bases and J dropped 3 bases, with 9 bases sitting between them. CDR1 is MNHEY, CDR2 SMNVEV, per germline (reference sequence). The CDR3 is 13 amino acids. Not enrolled were patients with uncontrolled infection, other autoimmune disease, pregnancy or lactation. RNA transcripts provided the source from which TCR beta CDR3 regions were amplified. With the HTBI primer set, the TCR CDR3 went through a first round of RT-PCR. Using its own MiXCR run on the multiplex PCR reads, TCRdb lists one record per CDR3 protein. The table includes hundreds of thousands of distinct CDR3 sequences, 15% to 20% detected once.

This chain links TRBV27 with TRBJ2-7, with a possible D match to TRBD2 (6 bases). Sequenced input: blood. The receptor's source is a middle-aged man with Graves' ophthalmopathy. The CDR3 reads CASSLAGYYEQYF. CDR3 in DNA: TGTGCCAGCAGTTTGGCGGGATACTACGAGCAGTACTTC.